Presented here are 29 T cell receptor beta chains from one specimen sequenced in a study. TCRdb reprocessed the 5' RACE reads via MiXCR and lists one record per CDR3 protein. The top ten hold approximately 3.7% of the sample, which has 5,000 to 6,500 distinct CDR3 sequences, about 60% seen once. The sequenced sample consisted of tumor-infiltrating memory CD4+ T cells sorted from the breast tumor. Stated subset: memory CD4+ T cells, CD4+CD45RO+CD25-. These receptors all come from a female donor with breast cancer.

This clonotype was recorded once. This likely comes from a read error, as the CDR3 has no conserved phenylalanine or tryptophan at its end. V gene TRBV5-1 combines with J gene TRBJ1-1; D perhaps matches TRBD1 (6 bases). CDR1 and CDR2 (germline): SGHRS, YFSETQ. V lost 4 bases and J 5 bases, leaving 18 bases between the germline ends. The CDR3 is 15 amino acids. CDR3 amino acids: CASSLQGPGWTEAFL. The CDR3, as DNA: TGCGCCAGCAGCCTACAGGGCCCCGGTTGGACTGAAGCTTTCCTT.

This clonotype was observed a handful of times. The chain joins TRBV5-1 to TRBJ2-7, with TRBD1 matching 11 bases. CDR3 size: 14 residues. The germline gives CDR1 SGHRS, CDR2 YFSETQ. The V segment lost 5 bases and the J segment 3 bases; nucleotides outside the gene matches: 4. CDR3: CASSSGTGGYEQYF. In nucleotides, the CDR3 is TGCGCCAGCAGTAGCGGGACAGGGGGCTACGAGCAGTACTTC. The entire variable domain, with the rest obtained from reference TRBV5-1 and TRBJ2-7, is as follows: KAGVTQTPRYLIKTRGQQVTLSCSPISGHRSVSWYQQTPGQGLQFLFEYFSETQRNKGNFPGRFSGRQFSNSRSEMNVSTLELGDSALYLCASSSGTGGYEQYFGPGTRLTVT.

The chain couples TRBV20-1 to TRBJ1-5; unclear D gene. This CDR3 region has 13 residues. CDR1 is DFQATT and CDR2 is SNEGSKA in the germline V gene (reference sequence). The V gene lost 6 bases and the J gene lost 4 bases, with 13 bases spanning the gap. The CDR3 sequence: CSATTEINQPQHF. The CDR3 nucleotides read TGCAGTGCAACCACAGAAATTAATCAGCCCCAGCATTTT.

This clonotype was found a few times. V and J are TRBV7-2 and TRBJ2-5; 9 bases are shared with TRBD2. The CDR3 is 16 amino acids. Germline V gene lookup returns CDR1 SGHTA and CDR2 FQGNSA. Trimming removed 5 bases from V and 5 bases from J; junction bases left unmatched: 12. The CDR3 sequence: CASSPNILAGGETQYF. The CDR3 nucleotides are TGTGCCAGCAGCCCTAACATACTAGCGGGCGGGGAGACCCAGTACTTC.

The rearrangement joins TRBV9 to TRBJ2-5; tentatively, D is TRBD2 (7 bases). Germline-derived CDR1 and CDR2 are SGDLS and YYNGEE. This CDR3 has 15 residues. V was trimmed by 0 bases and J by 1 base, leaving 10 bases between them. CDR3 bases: TGTGCCAGCAGCGTAGGGGGGGGCCCCCAAGAGACCCAGTACTTC. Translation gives CASSVGGGPQETQYF. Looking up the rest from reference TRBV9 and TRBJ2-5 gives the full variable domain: DSGVTQTPKHLITATGQRVTLRCSPRSGDLSVYWYQQSLDQGLQFLIQYYNGEERAKGNILERFSAQQFPDLHSELNLSSLELGDSALYFCASSVGGGPQETQYFGPGTRLLVL.

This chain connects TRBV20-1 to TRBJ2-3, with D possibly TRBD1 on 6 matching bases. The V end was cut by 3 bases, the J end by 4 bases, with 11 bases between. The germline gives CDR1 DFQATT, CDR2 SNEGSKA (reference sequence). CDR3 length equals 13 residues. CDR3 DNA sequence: TGCAGTGCTAGTCCGTCAGGGGCAGATACGCAGTATTTT. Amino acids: CSASPSGADTQYF.

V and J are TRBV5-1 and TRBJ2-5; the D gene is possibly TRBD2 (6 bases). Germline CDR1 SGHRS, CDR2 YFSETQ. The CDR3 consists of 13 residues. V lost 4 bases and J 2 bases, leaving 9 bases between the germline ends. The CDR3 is CASSGGSQETQYF. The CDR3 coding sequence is TGCGCCAGCAGCGGAGGGTCTCAAGAGACCCAGTACTTC.

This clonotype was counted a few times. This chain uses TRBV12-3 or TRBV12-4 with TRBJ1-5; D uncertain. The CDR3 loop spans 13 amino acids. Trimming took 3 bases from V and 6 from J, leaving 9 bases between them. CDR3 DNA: TGTGCCAGCAGTTTGGCAGTACGTCAGCCCCAGCATTTT. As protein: CASSLAVRQPQHF.

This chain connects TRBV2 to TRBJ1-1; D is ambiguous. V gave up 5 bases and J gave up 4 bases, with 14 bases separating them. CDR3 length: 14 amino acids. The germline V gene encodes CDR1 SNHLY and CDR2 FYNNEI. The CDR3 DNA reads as TGTGCCAGCAGTAAAACGGGTCGGAGCACTGAAGCTTTCTTT. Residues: CASSKTGRSTEAFF.

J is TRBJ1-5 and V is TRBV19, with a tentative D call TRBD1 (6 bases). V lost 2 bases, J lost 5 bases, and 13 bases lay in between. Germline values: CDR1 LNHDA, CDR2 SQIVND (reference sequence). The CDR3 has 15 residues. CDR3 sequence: CASSIIGGADQPQHF. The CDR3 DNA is TGTGCCAGTAGTATAATAGGGGGAGCCGATCAGCCCCAGCATTTT. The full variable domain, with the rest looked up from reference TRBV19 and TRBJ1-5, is DGGITQSPKYLFRKEGQNVTLSCEQNLNHDAMYWYRQDPGQGLRLIYYSQIVNDFQKGDIAEGYSVSREKKESFPLTVTSAQKNPTAFYLCASSIIGGADQPQHFGDGTRLSIL.

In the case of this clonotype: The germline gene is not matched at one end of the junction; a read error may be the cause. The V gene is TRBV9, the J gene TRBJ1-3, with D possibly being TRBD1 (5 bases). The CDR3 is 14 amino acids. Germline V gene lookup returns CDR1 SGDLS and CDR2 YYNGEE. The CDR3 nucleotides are TGTGCCAGCAGCGCCAGGGCAGGAGGAACCACCATATATTTT. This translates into CASSARAGGTTIYF.

The CDR3 here is CASSEDRGRPGNTIYF. The CDR3 nucleotides read TGCGCCAGCAGCGAGGACAGGGGCCGTCCTGGAAACACCATATATTTT. The genes are TRBV5-1 and TRBJ1-3; 9 nucleotides line up with TRBD1. The J segment lost 2 bases and the V segment lost 4 bases, leaving 7 bases of the junction unmatched. Germline CDR1 is SGHRS and CDR2 is YFSETQ. CDR3 length equals 16 residues.

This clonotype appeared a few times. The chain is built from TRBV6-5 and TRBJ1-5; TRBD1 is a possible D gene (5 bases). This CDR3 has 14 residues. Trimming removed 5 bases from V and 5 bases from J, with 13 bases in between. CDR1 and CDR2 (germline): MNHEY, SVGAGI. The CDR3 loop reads CASSPRGGDQPQHF. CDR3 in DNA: TGTGCCAGCAGTCCTCGGGGGGGGGATCAGCCCCAGCATTTT.

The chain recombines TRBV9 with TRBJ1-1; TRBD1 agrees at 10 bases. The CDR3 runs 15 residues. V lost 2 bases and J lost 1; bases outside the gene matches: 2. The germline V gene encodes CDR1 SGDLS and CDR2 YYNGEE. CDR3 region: CASSVGTGENTEAFF. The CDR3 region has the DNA TGTGCCAGCAGCGTCGGGACAGGGGAGAACACTGAAGCTTTCTTT.

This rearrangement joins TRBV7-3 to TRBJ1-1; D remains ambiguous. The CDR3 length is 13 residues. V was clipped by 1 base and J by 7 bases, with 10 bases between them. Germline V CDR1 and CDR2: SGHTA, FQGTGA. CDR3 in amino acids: CASSLIPDGEAFF. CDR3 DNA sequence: TGTGCCAGCAGCTTAATCCCGGACGGTGAAGCTTTCTTT.

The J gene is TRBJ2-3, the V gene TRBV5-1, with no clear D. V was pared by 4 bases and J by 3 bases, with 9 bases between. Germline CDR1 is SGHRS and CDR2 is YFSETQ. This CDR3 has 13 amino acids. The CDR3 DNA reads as TGCGCCAGCAGCCCCTCCCAGACAGATACGCAGTATTTT. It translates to CASSPSQTDTQYF. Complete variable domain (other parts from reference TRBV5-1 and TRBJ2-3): KAGVTQTPRYLIKTRGQQVTLSCSPISGHRSVSWYQQTPGQGLQFLFEYFSETQRNKGNFPGRFSGRQFSNSRSEMNVSTLELGDSALYLCASSPSQTDTQYFGPGTRLTVL.

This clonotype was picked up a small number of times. The CDR3 nucleotides read TGTGCCAGCAGCCAAGATAGAGAGGACGAGCAGTACTTC. This sequence encodes CASSQDREDEQYF. The chain has TRBV3-1 and TRBJ2-7; D remains ambiguous. V gave up 0 bases and J gave up 5 bases, with 8 bases separating them. CDR3 size: 13 residues. Per the germline V gene, CDR1 is LGHDT and CDR2 is YNNKEL (reference sequence).

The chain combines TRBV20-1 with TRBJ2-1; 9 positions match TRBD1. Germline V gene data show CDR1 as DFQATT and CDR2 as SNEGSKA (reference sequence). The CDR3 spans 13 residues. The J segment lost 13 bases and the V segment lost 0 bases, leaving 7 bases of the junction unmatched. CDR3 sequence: CSARDPTGGGQFF. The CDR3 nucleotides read TGCAGTGCTAGAGATCCTACAGGGGGCGGTCAGTTCTTC.

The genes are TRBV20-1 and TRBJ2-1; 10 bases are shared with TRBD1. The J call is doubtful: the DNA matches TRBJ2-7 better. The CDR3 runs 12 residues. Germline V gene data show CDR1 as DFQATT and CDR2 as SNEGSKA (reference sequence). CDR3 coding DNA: TGCAGTGCCCTGACAGGGGGCGACGAGCAGTACTTC. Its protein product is CSALTGGDEQYF.

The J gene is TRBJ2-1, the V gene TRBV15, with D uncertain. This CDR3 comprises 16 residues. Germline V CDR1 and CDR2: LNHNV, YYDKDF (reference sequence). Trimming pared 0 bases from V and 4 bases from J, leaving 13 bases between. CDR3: CATSRDPASSYNEQFF. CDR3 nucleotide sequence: TGTGCCACCAGCAGAGATCCAGCTAGTTCATACAATGAGCAGTTCTTC.

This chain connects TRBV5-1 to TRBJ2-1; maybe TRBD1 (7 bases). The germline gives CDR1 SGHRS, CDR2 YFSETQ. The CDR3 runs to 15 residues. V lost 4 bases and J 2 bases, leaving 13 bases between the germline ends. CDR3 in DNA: TGCGCCAGCAGCGTTACAGGGGAGGCCTACAATGAGCAGTTCTTC. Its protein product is CASSVTGEAYNEQFF.

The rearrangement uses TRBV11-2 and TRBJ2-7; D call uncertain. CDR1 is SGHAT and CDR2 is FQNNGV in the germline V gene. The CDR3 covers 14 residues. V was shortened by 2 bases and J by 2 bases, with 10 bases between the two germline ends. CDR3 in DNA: TGTGCCAGCAGCTTACTTTCAGGAGCCTACGAGCAGTACTTC. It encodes CASSLLSGAYEQYF. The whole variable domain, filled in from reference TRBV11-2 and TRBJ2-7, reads EAGVAQSPRYKIIEKRQSVAFWCNPISGHATLYWYQQILGQGPKLLIQFQNNGVVDDSQLPKDRFSAERLKGVDSTLKIQPAKLEDSAVYLCASSLLSGAYEQYFGPGTRLTVT.

For the CDR3, the DNA is TGCGCCAGCAGCCACGGGGCCAACTCCTACGAGCAGTACTTC. This encodes CASSHGANSYEQYF. V is TRBV4-1 and J is TRBJ2-7; D is possibly TRBD1 or TRBD2 (5 bases each). V gave up 3 bases and J gave up 0 bases, with 9 bases separating them. Germline CDR1 MGHRA, CDR2 YSYEKL. CDR3 size: 14 residues.

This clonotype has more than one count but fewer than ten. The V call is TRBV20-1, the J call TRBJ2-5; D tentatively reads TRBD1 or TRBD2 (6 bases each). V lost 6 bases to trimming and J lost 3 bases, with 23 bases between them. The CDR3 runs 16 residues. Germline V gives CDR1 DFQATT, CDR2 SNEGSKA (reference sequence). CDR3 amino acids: CSANTRRDTHKETQYF. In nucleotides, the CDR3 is TGCAGTGCGAACACACGGAGGGACACTCACAAAGAGACCCAGTACTTC.

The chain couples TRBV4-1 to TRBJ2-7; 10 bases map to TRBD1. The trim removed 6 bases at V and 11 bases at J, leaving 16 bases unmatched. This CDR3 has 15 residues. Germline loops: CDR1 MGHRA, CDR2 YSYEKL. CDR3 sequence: CASRSHRDRGLLEYF. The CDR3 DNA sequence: TGCGCCAGCAGATCGCACCGGGACAGGGGCCTCCTTGAGTACTTC.

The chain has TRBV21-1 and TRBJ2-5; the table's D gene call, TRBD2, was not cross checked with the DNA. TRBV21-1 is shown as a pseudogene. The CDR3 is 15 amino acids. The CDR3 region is CACSKVAGGVETQYF. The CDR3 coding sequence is TGTGCCTGCAGCAAAGTAGCGGGGGGTGTAGAGACCCAGTACTTC.

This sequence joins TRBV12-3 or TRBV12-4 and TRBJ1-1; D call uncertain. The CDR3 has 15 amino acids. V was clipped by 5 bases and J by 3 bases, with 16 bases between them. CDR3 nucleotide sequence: TGTGCCAGCAGTCCCTTAACTGCGGGATACACTGAAGCTTTCTTT. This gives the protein CASSPLTAGYTEAFF.

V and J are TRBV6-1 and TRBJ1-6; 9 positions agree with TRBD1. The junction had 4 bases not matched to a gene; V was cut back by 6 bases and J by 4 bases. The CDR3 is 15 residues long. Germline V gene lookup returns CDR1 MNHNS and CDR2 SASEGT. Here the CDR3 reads CASRETGGYNSPLHF. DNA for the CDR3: TGTGCCAGCAGGGAGACAGGGGGGTATAATTCACCCCTCCACTTT.

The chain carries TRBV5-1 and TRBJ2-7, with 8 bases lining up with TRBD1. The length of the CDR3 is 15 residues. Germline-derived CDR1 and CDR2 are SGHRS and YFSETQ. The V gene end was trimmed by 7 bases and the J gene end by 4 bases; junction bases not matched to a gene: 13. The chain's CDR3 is CASGLGQGREYEQYF. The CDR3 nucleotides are TGCGCCAGCGGCCTAGGACAGGGAAGAGAGTACGAGCAGTACTTC.